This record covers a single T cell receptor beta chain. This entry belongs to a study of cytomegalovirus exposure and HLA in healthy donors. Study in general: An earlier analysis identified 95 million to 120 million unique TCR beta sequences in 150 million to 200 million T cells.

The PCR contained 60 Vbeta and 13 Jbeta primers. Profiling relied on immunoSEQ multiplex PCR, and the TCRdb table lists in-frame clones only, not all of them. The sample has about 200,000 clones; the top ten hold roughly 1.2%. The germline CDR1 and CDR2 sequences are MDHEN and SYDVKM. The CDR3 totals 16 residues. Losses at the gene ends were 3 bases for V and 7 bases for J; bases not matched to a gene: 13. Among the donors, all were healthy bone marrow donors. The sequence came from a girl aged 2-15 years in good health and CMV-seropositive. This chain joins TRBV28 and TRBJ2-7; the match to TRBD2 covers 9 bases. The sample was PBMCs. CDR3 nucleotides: TGTGCCAGCAGTTTGGGGGGCGGGAGGGTCCTTGGTGAGCAGTACTTC. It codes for CASSLGGGRVLGEQYF.